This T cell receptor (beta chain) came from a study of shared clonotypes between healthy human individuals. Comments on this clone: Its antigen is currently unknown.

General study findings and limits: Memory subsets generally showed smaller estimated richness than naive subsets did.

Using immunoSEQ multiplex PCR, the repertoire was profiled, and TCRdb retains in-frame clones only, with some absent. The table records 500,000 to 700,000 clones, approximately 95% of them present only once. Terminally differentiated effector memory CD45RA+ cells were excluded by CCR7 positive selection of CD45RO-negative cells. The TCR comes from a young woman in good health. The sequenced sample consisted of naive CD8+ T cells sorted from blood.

In DNA, the CDR3 is TGTGCCATCCAGTCCCCTAGGTTCAGCTCCTACGAGCAGTACTTC. Translated, it gives CAIQSPRFSSYEQYF. This chain joins TRBV28 and TRBJ2-7; no clear D gene. Trimming left V 10 bases short and J 0 bases short, with 19 bases between. The CDR3 sequence is 15 residues long. CDR1 and CDR2 (germline): MDHEN, SYDVKM.